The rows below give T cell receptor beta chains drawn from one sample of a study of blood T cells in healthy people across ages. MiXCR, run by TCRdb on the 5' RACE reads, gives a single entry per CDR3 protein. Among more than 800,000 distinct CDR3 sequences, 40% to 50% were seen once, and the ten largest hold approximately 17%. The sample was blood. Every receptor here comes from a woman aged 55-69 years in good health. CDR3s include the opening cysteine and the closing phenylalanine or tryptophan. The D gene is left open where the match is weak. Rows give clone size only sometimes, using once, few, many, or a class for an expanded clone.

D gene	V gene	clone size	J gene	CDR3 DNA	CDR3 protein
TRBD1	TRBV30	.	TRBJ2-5	TGTGCCTGGGATGGGACAGGGAGAGAGACCCAGTACTTC	CAWDGTGRETQYF
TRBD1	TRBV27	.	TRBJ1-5	TGTGCCAGCAGTTTTGGGACAGGGAGTCAGCCCCAGCATTTT	CASSFGTGSQPQHF
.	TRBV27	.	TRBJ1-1	TGTGCCAGCAGTTTAGGCCCAGGAACCCTGAACACTGAAGCTTTCTTT	CASSLGPGTLNTEAFF
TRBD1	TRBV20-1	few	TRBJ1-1	TGCAGTGCTAGGAAAAGACAGGGGTGGAACACTGAAGCTTTCTTT	CSARKRQGWNTEAFF
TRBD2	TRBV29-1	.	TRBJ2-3	TGCAGCGTGGAACTTCTAGCGGCCCGCACAGATACGCAGTATTTT	CSVELLAARTDTQYF
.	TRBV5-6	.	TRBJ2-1	TGTGCCAGCAGCCGGATGGGAGCGGTATCCCCCTGGAGTGAGCAGTTCTTC	CASSRMGAVSPWSEQFF
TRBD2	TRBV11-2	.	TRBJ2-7	TGTGCCAGCAGCTCATGGACTAGCGGGGGCTCCTACGAGCAGTACTTC	CASSSWTSGGSYEQYF
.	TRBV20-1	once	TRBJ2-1	TGCAGTGCTAGCCGGGGGAACCCACAAGAGACCCAGTTCTTC	CSASRGNPQETQFF
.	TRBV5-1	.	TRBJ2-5	TGCGCCAGCAGCTTGGAGTGGGGGGAGACCCAGTACTTC	CASSLEWGETQYF
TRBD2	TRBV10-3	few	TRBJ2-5	TGTGCCATCAGTGAGAGCGTGGGGACTAGCCAAGAGACCCAGTACTTC	CAISESVGTSQETQYF
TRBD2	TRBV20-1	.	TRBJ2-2	TGCAGTGCTCGGACTAGCGGGACCGGGGAGCTGTTTTTT	CSARTSGTGELFF
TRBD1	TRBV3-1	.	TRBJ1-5	TGTGCCAGCAGCCAAGGAGGGCAGGGGGCTCGACAGCCCCAGCATTTT	CASSQGGQGARQPQHF
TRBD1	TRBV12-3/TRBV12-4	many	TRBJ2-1	TGTGCCAGCAGTCCCCGGACAGGGCTGGAGGAGCAGTTCTTC	CASSPRTGLEEQFF
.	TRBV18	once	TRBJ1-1	TGTGCCAGCTGGGGATCCGGGTACACTGAAGCTTTCTTT	CASWGSGYTEAFF
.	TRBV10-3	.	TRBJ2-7	TGTGCCATCAGAGAAGTGTGGGACGAGCAGTACTTC	CAIREVWDEQYF
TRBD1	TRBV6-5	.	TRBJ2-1	TGTGCCAGCAGTTACTCGGAACAGGGGGGTTACAAGGAGCAGTTCTTC	CASSYSEQGGYKEQFF
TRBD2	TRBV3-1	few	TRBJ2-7	TGTGCCAGCAGCCAGTGGGTTCGGACTAGCGGGAGAGGGTACGAGCAGTACTTC	CASSQWVRTSGRGYEQYF
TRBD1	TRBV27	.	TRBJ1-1	TGTGCCAGCAGTCCGGGGACAGGGGGCGCAAAAAGAAGGAGGACTGAAGCTTTCTTT	CASSPGTGGAKRRRTEAFF
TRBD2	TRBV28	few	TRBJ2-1	TGTGCCAGCGAAGGAGGGACTAGCGGGAGCGGGGGTATTGATGAGCAGTTCTTC	CASEGGTSGSGGIDEQFF
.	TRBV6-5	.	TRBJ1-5	TGTGCCAGCAGCCACTCTGTGAAGGGCCAGCCCCAGCATTTT	CASSHSVKGQPQHF
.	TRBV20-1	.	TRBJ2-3	TGCAGTGCTCCACTTGACCGACAGACTATCACAGATACGCAGTATTTT	CSAPLDRQTITDTQYF
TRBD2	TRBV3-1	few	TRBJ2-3	TGTGCCAGCAGTAAAAGCGGGAGTTCTGCAGATACGCAGTATTTT	CASSKSGSSADTQYF
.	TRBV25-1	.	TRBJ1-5	TGTGCCAGCAGTGCGGCCGGGACAACCAAGAATCAGCCCCAGCATTTT	CASSAAGTTKNQPQHF
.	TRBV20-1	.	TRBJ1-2	TGCAGCGCAGGGGACCCCCCTAACTATGGCTACACCTTC	CSAGDPPNYGYTF
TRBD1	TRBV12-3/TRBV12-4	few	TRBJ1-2	TGTGCCAGCAGTGTTGGACAGGGGGGTGGCTACACCTTC	CASSVGQGGGYTF
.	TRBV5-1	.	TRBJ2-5	TGCGCCAGCAGCTGGAATCGGGAGCAGTACTTC	CASSWNREQYF
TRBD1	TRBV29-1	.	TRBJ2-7	TGCAGCGTTGTGGGGACAGGGTTCGGCTACGAGCAGTACTTC	CSVVGTGFGYEQYF
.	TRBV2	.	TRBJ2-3	TGTGCCAGCAGCCCGATCATGGAGCAGGGCACAGATACGCAGTATTTT	CASSPIMEQGTDTQYF
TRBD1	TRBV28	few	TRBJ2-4	TGTGCCAGCAGTCCTTTTAGGTTGGACAGGTCCAAAAACGTTCAGTACTTC	CASSPFRLDRSKNVQYF
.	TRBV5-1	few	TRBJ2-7	TGCGCCAGCGTCCCCGGAGAAGGGAGGCCCCACGAGCAGTACTTC	CASVPGEGRPHEQYF
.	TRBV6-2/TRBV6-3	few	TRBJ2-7	TGTGCCAGCAGTTATTCCCTGTCGGCCTACGAGCAGTACTTC	CASSYSLSAYEQYF
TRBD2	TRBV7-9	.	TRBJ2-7	TGTGCCAGCAGCTTAGGTGCCGCAGGGAGGGAGCACGAGCAGTACTTC	CASSLGAAGREHEQYF
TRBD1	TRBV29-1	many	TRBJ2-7	TGCAGCGTTGAAGGATGGGACAGGGGGAGGAACGAGCAGTACTTC	CSVEGWDRGRNEQYF
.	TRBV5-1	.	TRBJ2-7	TGCGCCAGCAGCTTGTCGGTGACAACAAAACCCTACGAGCAGTACTTC	CASSLSVTTKPYEQYF
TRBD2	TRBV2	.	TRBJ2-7	TGTGCCAGCAGTGAATTGACTAGCGGGACGGCCGAGCAGTACTTC	CASSELTSGTAEQYF
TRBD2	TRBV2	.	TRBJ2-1	TGTGCCAGCAGTGAAGCGACTAGCGGGAGTCGGGGCAATGAGCAGTTCTTC	CASSEATSGSRGNEQFF
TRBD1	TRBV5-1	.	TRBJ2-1	TGCGCCAGCAGCTTGGGGGACAGGGAAAAGAATGAGCAGTTCTTC	CASSLGDREKNEQFF
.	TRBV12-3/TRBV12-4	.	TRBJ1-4	TGTGCCAGCAGTCCGCAGGAGGCTTGCCCTAATGAAAAACTGTTTTTT	CASSPQEACPNEKLFF
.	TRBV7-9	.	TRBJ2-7	TGTGCCAGCAGCTTAGAGAAGGGGAGGCAGGGTCGGGAGCAGTACTTC	CASSLEKGRQGREQYF
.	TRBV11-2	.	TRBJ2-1	TGTGCCAGCAGCTTAGCTCCTGGGGGTATGAGAAATGAGCAGTTCTTC	CASSLAPGGMRNEQFF
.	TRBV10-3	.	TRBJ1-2	TGTGCCATGCAAGGGGGGACTAACTATGGCTACACCTTC	CAMQGGTNYGYTF
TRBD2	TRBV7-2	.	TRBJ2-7	TGTGCCAGCAGTTTAAACCCGGGACTAGCTCTTGCCTACGAGCAGTACTTC	CASSLNPGLALAYEQYF
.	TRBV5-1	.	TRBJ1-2	TGCGCCAGCAGCTTGGGCGGGGGCAATCGCTACACCTTC	CASSLGGGNRYTF
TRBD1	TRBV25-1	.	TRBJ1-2	TGTGCCAGCAGTGGGGGACAGGGAGTATACTATGGCTACACCTTC	CASSGGQGVYYGYTF
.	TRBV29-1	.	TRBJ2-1	TGCAGCACCGACCACAATGAGCAGTTCTTC	CSTDHNEQFF
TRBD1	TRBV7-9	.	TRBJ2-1	TGTACCAGCAGCTTAACCACGGGACAGGGCAATGAGCAGTTCTTC	CTSSLTTGQGNEQFF
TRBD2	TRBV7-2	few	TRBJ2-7	TGTGCCAGCAGCTTAGATCGACCCCTTAGCGGGAGTTACGAGCAGTACTTC	CASSLDRPLSGSYEQYF
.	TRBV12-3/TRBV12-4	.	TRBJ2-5	TGTGCCAGCAAGTCGAGGGCCGAGGAGACCCAGTACTTC	CASKSRAEETQYF